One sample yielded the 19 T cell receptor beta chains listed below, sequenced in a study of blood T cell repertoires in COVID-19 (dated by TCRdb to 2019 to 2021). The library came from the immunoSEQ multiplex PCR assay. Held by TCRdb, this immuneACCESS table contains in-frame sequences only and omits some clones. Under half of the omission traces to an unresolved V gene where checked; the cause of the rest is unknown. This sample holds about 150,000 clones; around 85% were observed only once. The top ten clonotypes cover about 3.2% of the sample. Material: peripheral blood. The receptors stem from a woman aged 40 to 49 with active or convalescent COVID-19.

CDR3 nucleotide sequence: TGTGCCAGCAGCACCCACAGGGGGCGAAATTCACCCCTCCACTTT. Its translation is CASSTHRGRNSPLHF. V gene TRBV7-9 combines with J gene TRBJ1-6; 9 bases line up with TRBD1. The V gene end was trimmed by 5 bases and the J gene end by 7 bases; junction bases not matched to a gene: 6. Germline V gene sequence: CDR1 SEHNR, CDR2 FQNEAQ (reference sequence). The CDR3 loop spans 15 amino acids.

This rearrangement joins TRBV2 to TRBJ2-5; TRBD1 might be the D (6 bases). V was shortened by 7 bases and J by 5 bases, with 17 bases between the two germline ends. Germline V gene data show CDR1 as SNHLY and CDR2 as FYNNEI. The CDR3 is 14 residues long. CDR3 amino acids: CASKGRGGMETQYF. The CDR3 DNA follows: TGTGCCAGCAAGGGCAGGGGTGGAATGGAGACCCAGTACTTC.

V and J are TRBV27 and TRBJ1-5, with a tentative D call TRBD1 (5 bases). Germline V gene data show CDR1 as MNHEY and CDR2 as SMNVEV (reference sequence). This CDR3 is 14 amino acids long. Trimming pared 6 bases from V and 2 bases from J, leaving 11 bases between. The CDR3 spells CASSWRGGNQPQHF. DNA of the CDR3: TGTGCCAGCAGCTGGCGGGGCGGCAATCAGCCCCAGCATTTT.

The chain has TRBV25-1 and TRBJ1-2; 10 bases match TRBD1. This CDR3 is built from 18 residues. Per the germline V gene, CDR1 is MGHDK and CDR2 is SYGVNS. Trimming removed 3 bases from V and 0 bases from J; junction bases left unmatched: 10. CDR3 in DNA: TGTGCCAGCAGTGATCCTGGACAGGGGGGGATTTCTAACTATGGCTACACCTTC. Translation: CASSDPGQGGISNYGYTF.

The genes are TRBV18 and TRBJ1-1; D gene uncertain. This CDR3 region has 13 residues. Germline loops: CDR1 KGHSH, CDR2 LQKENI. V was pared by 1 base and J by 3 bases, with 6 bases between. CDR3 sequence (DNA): TGTGCCAGCTCACCACTCCGGGACACTGAAGCTTTCTTT. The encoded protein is CASSPLRDTEAFF.

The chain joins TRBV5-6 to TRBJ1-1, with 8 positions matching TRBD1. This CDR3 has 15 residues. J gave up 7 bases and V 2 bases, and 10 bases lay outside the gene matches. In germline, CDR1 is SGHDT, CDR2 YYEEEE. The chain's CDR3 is CASSFDRGNWLEAFF. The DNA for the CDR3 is TGTGCCAGCAGCTTCGACAGGGGAAATTGGCTTGAAGCTTTCTTT.

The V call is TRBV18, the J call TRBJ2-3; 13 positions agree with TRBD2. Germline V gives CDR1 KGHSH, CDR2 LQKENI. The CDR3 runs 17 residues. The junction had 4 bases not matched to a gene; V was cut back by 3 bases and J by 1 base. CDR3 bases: TGTGCCAGCTCACCCGCCGGACTAGCGGGGGGCACAGATACGCAGTATTTT. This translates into CASSPAGLAGGTDTQYF.

The CDR3 DNA is TGTGCCAGCAGCCCCCCCGGGACTAGGTCCGATACGCAGTATTTT. This encodes CASSPPGTRSDTQYF. The chain employs TRBV5-6 and TRBJ2-3, with 8 bases fitting TRBD2. Germline V gene data show CDR1 as SGHDT and CDR2 as YYEEEE. The J segment lost 6 bases and the V segment lost 4 bases, leaving 10 bases of the junction unmatched. CDR3 length equals 15 residues.

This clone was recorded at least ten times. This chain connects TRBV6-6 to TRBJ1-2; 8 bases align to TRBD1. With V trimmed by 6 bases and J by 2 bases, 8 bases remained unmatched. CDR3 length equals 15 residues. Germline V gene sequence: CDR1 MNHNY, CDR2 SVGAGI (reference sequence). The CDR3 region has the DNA TGTGCCAGCAGCTCGCAGGGGGCGCGAAACTATGGCTACACCTTC. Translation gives CASSSQGARNYGYTF.

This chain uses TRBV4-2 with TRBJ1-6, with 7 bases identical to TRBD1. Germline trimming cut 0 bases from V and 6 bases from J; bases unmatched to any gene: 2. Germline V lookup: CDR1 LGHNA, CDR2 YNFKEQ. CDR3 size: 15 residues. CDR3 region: CASSQDWDSNSPLHF. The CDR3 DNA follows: TGTGCCAGCAGCCAAGATTGGGACAGTAATTCACCCCTCCACTTT.

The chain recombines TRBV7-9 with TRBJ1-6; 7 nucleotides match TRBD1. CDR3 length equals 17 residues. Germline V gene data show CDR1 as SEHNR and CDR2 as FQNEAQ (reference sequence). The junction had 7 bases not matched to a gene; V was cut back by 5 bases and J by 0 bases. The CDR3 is CASSPAGTVSYNSPLHF. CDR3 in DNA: TGTGCCAGCAGCCCCGCCGGGACAGTCTCCTATAATTCACCCCTCCACTTT.

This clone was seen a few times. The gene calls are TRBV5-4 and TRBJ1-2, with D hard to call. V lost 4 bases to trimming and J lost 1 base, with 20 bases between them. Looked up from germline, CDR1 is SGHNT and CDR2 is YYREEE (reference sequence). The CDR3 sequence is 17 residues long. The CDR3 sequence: CASSPHRIQLFNYGYTF. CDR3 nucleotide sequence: TGTGCCAGCAGCCCACACCGTATACAGCTTTTTAACTATGGCTACACCTTC.

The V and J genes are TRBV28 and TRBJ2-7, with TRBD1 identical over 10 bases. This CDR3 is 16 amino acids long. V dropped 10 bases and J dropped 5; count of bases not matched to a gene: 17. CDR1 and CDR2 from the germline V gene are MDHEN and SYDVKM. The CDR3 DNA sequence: TGTGCCACCCAAGGGAGTATGGGACAGGGGACGGACGAGCAGTACTTC. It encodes CATQGSMGQGTDEQYF.

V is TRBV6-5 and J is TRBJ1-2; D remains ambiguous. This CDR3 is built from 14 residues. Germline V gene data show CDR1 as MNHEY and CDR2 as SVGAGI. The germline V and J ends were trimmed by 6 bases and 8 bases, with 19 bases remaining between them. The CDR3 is CASRENAAAAGYTF. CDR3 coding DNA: TGTGCCAGCAGAGAGAATGCGGCGGCGGCCGGCTACACCTTC.

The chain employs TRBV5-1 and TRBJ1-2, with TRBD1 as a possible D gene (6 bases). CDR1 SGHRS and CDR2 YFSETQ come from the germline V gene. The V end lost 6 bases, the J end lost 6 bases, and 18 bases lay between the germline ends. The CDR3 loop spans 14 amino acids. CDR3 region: CASTLIGGQNGYTF. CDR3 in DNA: TGCGCCAGCACCCTGATCGGGGGGCAGAATGGCTACACCTTC.

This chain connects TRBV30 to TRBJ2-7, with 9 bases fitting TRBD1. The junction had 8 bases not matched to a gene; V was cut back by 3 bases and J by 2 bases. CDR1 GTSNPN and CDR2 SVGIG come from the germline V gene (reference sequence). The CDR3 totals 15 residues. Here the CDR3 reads CAWSLGQGRTYEQYF. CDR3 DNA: TGTGCCTGGAGCCTGGGACAGGGAAGGACCTACGAGCAGTACTTC.

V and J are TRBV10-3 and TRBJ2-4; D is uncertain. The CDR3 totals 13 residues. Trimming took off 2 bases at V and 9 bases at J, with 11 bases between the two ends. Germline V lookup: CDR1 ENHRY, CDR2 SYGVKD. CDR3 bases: TGTGCCATCAGTGAGGCAGGAATAGGCATTCAGTACTTC. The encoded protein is CAISEAGIGIQYF.

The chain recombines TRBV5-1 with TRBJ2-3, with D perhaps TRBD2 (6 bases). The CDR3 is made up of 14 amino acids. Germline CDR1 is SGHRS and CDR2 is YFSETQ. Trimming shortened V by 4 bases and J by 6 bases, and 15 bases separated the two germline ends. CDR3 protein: CASSLGGGADTQYF. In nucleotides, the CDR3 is TGCGCCAGCAGCCTGGGTGGAGGGGCGGATACGCAGTATTTT.

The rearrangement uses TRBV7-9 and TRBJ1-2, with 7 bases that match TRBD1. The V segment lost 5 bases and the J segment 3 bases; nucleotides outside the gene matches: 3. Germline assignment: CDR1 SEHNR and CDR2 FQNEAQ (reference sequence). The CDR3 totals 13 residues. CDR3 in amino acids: CASSPDRDYGYTF. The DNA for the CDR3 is TGTGCCAGCAGCCCCGACAGGGACTATGGCTACACCTTC.